This T cell receptor beta chain emerged from a study of T cell repertoires in cytomegalovirus infection. Background on the study: Matching HLA type, along with CMV infection, was indicated by public TCR beta signatures.

One entry per CDR3 protein results from TCRdb running MiXCR on the reads. In the table there are about 220,000 distinct CDR3 sequences, approximately 40% of which are singletons. A few counts support this clonotype. What it recognizes is unknown. The V gene's germline CDR1 is MNHEY and CDR2 SVGEGT. There are 18 residues in the CDR3. The V gene lost 2 bases and the J gene lost 7 bases, with 24 bases spanning the gap. The origin of this receptor is a human donor in good health (CMV status not recorded). Some clones in this sample may be carry-over from other donors' samples. The rearrangement uses TRBV6-2 or TRBV6-3 and TRBJ1-5; no clear D gene. The sample consisted of CD8+ T cells from cultured PBMCs, taken from culture after CMV antigen stimulation. The CDR3 protein is CASSYPGSSRGFGQPQHF. The CDR3 coding sequence is TGTGCCAGCAGTTACCCCGGGTCCTCGAGAGGGTTTGGGCAGCCCCAGCATTTT.